The T cell receptor beta chain described here comes from a study of T cells in Graves' hyperthyroidism and ophthalmopathy. The table lists this clonotype with many counts. From RNA transcripts, TCR beta CDR3 regions were amplified. The TCR CDR3 was amplified in a first-round RT-PCR using the HTBI primer set. TCRdb re-called the multiplex PCR reads with MiXCR, one entry per CDR3 protein. Seen here are 300,000 to 450,000 distinct CDR3 sequences, approximately 18% observed once, and the top ten hold about a third. This CDR3 contains 15 residues. CDR1 is MDHEN, CDR2 SYDVKM, per germline. The V and J ends lost 3 bases and 2 bases, in that order; junction bases with no gene match: 2.

This receptor was taken from a woman aged 25 to 39 with Graves' hyperthyroidism that later progressed to Graves' ophthalmopathy. Input material: blood. The chain combines TRBV28 with TRBJ2-7; 12 nucleotides match TRBD2. The CDR3 protein is CASSLSSGGAYEQYF. The CDR3, as DNA: TGTGCCAGCAGTTTGTCTAGCGGGGGGGCCTACGAGCAGTACTTC. The variable domain in full, completed from reference TRBV28 and TRBJ2-7, reads DVKVTQSSRYLVKRTGEKVFLECVQDMDHENMFWYRQDPGLGLRLIYFSYDVKMKEKGDIPEGYSVSREKKERFSLILESASTNQTSMYLCASSLSSGGAYEQYFGPGTRLTVT.